Shown below are 25 T cell receptor beta chains from a single sample sequenced in a study of blood T cell repertoires in COVID-19. This table comes from immunoSEQ multiplex PCR, and its TCRdb copy is limited to in-frame clones, with some not included. The repertoire includes about 200,000 clones, more than 75% of them detected once, and around 6.5% sits in the top ten. What was sequenced was peripheral blood. These receptors were obtained from an elderly man with acute or convalescent COVID-19.

The J gene is TRBJ1-3, the V gene TRBV14, with unresolved D. The CDR3 consists of 16 residues. V was pared by 0 bases and J by 4 bases, with 13 bases between. Germline loops: CDR1 SGHDN, CDR2 FVKESK. The CDR3 sequence: CASSQDFAAVGNTIYF. The CDR3 region has the DNA TGTGCCAGCAGCCAAGACTTCGCGGCTGTCGGAAACACCATATATTTT.

The V and J genes are TRBV6-5 and TRBJ2-5, with 9 positions matching TRBD2. Trimming took 7 bases from V and 2 from J; bases not matched to a gene: 8. Germline CDR1 is MNHEY and CDR2 is SVGAGI. The CDR3 totals 15 residues. The DNA of the CDR3 is TGTGCCAGCATGGGCGGGAGGGCACGGCAAGAGACCCAGTACTTC. Its protein is CASMGGRARQETQYF.

This clone was found a few times. The J gene is TRBJ1-3, the V gene TRBV5-4; D is unresolved. This CDR3 is built from 15 residues. Trimming left V 4 bases short and J 0 bases short, with 11 bases between. Germline V gene lookup returns CDR1 SGHNT and CDR2 YYREEE (reference sequence). CDR3 loop: CASSRGRDSGNTIYF. CDR3 DNA: TGTGCCAGCAGCCGCGGACGGGACTCTGGAAACACCATATATTTT.

V usage is TRBV7-2 and J usage is TRBJ2-6; 10 bases line up with TRBD2. Trimming removed 0 bases from V and 0 bases from J; junction bases left unmatched: 14. CDR1 and CDR2 from the germline V gene are SGHTA and FQGNSA. CDR3 length: 22 residues. The DNA of the CDR3 is TGTGCCAGCAGCTTAGCCCAACCAGCTAGCGGGAGCCACTTCTCTGGGGCCAACGTCCTGACTTTC. It is translated as CASSLAQPASGSHFSGANVLTF.

The chain combines TRBV28 with TRBJ2-2; 12 bases fit TRBD2. Germline assignment: CDR1 MDHEN and CDR2 SYDVKM. The CDR3 extends over 17 amino acids. V gave up 1 base and J gave up 5 bases; unmatched junction bases: 5. CDR3 sequence (DNA): TGTGCCAGCAGTTTATCCGGACTAGCGGGAAGGACCGGGGAGCTGTTTTTT. Amino acid sequence: CASSLSGLAGRTGELFF.

The table lists this clone with a few counts. The chain uses TRBV7-2 and TRBJ1-4; no clear D gene. Germline V CDR1 and CDR2: SGHTA, FQGNSA. The CDR3 runs to 16 residues. V was pared by 3 bases and J by 0 bases, with 11 bases between. The CDR3 DNA reads as TGTGCCAGCAGCTTCGAGGTTGGGTCAACTAATGAAAAACTGTTTTTT. Protein: CASSFEVGSTNEKLFF. Together with reference TRBV7-2 and TRBJ1-4, the CDR3 gives the full variable domain: GAGVSQSPSNKVTEKGKDVELRCDPISGHTALYWYRQSLGQGLEFLIYFQGNSAPDKSGLPSDRFSAERTGGSVSTLTIQRTQQEDSAVYLCASSFEVGSTNEKLFFGSGTQLSVL.

The chain employs TRBV4-1 and TRBJ2-1; D perhaps matches TRBD2 (5 bases). This CDR3 has 16 amino acids. The V and J ends lost 0 bases and 0 bases respectively, with 9 bases between them. Germline CDR1 reads MGHRA; CDR2 reads YSYEKL. The CDR3 DNA reads TGCGCCAGCAGCCAAGATTTGCGGGCCTCCTACAATGAGCAGTTCTTC. Residues: CASSQDLRASYNEQFF.

A few counts support this clone. This chain joins TRBV5-1 and TRBJ2-5, with TRBD2 as a possible D gene (5 bases). CDR3 length equals 15 residues. V dropped 4 bases and J dropped 0 bases, with 13 bases sitting between them. Germline V gives CDR1 SGHRS, CDR2 YFSETQ. CDR3 loop: CASSLSPGNQETQYF. Written as DNA, the CDR3 is TGCGCCAGCAGCCTCAGCCCCGGGAACCAAGAGACCCAGTACTTC.

This chain links TRBV7-3 with TRBJ2-6, with D unresolved. The CDR3 covers 14 residues. Germline CDR1 and CDR2: SGHTA and FQGTGA. Trimming took 5 bases from V and 3 from J, leaving 8 bases between them. The CDR3: CASSPSLGANVLTF. For the CDR3, the DNA is TGTGCCAGCAGCCCCAGTCTTGGGGCCAACGTCCTGACTTTC.

This chain links TRBV6-1 with TRBJ2-5, with D hard to call. V was pared by 0 bases and J by 5 bases, with 13 bases between. Germline CDR1 is MNHNS and CDR2 is SASEGT. The CDR3 has 15 amino acids. The CDR3 sequence is CASSEAGSRLETQYF. DNA for the CDR3: TGTGCCAGCAGTGAAGCAGGTTCTAGGCTGGAGACCCAGTACTTC.

The CDR3 protein is CAAGWARGETQYF. CDR3 nucleotides: TGTGCCGCCGGATGGGCGCGGGGAGAGACCCAGTACTTC. The V call is TRBV19, the J call TRBJ2-5; perhaps TRBD2 as D (6 bases). CDR1 and CDR2 from the germline V gene are LNHDA and SQIVND (reference sequence). This CDR3 is built from 13 residues. V lost 11 bases and J lost 4, with 17 bases in between. Full variable domain (rest looked up from reference TRBV19 and TRBJ2-5): DGGITQSPKYLFRKEGQNVTLSCEQNLNHDAMYWYRQDPGQGLRLIYYSQIVNDFQKGDIAEGYSVSREKKESFPLTVTSAQKNPTAFYLCAAGWARGETQYFGPGTRLLVL.

This chain links TRBV28 with TRBJ2-7; TRBD1 matches at 9 bases. Germline CDR1 is MDHEN and CDR2 is SYDVKM. V lost 7 bases and J lost 3; bases outside the gene matches: 7. The CDR3 contains 14 residues. The CDR3 region has the DNA TGTGCCAGCACACCGGGACAGGGACGCTACGAGCAGTACTTC. Translated, it gives CASTPGQGRYEQYF.

The CDR3 here is CASSLAGGAKNIQYF. The CDR3 nucleotides read TGTGCCAGCAGCTTAGCGGGGGGAGCCAAAAACATTCAGTACTTC. The rearrangement links TRBV7-9 to TRBJ2-4; possible D gene TRBD2, 6 bases. Germline lookup yields CDR1 SEHNR and CDR2 FQNEAQ (reference sequence). The CDR3 covers 15 residues. Trimming stripped 0 bases from V and 0 bases from J, with 6 bases between.

The chain employs TRBV9 and TRBJ2-5; D possibly corresponds to TRBD2 (6 bases). This CDR3 has 16 residues. Germline CDR1 reads SGDLS; CDR2 reads YYNGEE. V dropped 4 bases and J dropped 2 bases, with 18 bases sitting between them. CDR3 nucleotide sequence: TGTGCCAGCAGCCCAGGGTACGGGGGTCGACAAGAGACCCAGTACTTC. This sequence encodes CASSPGYGGRQETQYF.

The chain uses TRBV3-1 (or the pseudogene TRBV3-2) and TRBJ2-7; tentative D call: TRBD2 (6 bases). The CDR3 consists of 13 residues. Germline values: CDR1 LGHDT, CDR2 YNNKEL (reference sequence). V was shortened by 2 bases and J by 5 bases, with 10 bases between the two germline ends. The CDR3, as DNA: TGTGCCAGCAGCCAAAGTATAGCGGACGAGCAGTACGTC. Its translation: CASSQSIADEQYV.

V gene TRBV28 combines with J gene TRBJ1-5, with D tentatively TRBD1 (6 bases). The CDR3 runs to 15 residues. Germline loops: CDR1 MDHEN, CDR2 SYDVKM. V lost 6 bases and J 0 bases, leaving 12 bases between the germline ends. CDR3 amino acids: CASSTNRDSNQPQHF. The CDR3, as DNA: TGTGCCAGCAGCACAAACAGGGATAGCAATCAGCCCCAGCATTTT.

The gene calls are TRBV6-4 and TRBJ2-1, with 9 bases fitting TRBD2. The V segment lost 6 bases and the J segment 0 bases; nucleotides outside the gene matches: 15. The CDR3 covers 19 residues. The germline gives CDR1 MRHNA, CDR2 SNTAGT. The DNA of the CDR3 is TGTGCCAGCAGCGATAGCGGGAGCGCTACCTTGAGCTCCTACAATGAGCAGTTCTTC. Residues: CASSDSGSATLSSYNEQFF.

The chain has TRBV6-5 and TRBJ2-1; 7 bases align to TRBD1. CDR1 is MNHEY and CDR2 is SVGAGI in the germline V gene. V gave up 5 bases and J gave up 2 bases; unmatched junction bases: 3. This CDR3 region has 14 residues. CDR3 sequence (DNA): TGTGCCAGCAGTCGACAGGGACCCTACAATGAGCAGTTCTTC. It codes for CASSRQGPYNEQFF.

This chain joins TRBV5-1 and TRBJ2-2, with 12 bases aligning to TRBD2. The CDR3 spans 16 residues. V lost 3 bases and J lost 4; bases outside the gene matches: 4. Germline V gene data show CDR1 as SGHRS and CDR2 as YFSETQ. CDR3 coding DNA: TGCGCCAGCAGCTCTAGCGGGAGGGCCGGCACCGGGGAGCTGTTTTTT. Protein: CASSSSGRAGTGELFF. Variable domain in full (rest from reference TRBV5-1 and TRBJ2-2): KAGVTQTPRYLIKTRGQQVTLSCSPISGHRSVSWYQQTPGQGLQFLFEYFSETQRNKGNFPGRFSGRQFSNSRSEMNVSTLELGDSALYLCASSSSGRAGTGELFFGEGSRLTVL.

This chain joins TRBV6-5 and TRBJ2-5, with 7 bases lining up with TRBD2. CDR1 and CDR2 (germline): MNHEY, SVGAGI. After removal of 8 bases from V and 4 bases from J, the junction contained 10 bases not matched to a gene. The CDR3 loop spans 14 amino acids. The CDR3 DNA reads TGTGCCAGCTACGGCGGGGGAGGAGGAGAGACCCAGTACTTC. Its protein is CASYGGGGGETQYF.

The rearrangement links TRBV6-5 to TRBJ2-1; tentatively, D is TRBD1 (6 bases). This CDR3 comprises 15 residues. With 6 bases removed from V and 4 bases from J, the gap between germline ends came to 16 bases. Germline loops: CDR1 MNHEY, CDR2 SVGAGI. CDR3 in amino acids: CASSQSTQGYNEQFF. The CDR3 DNA reads as TGTGCCAGCAGCCAGAGCACCCAGGGGTACAATGAGCAGTTCTTC.

The chain has TRBV5-1 and TRBJ1-1; 11 bases are shared with TRBD1. CDR1 and CDR2 from the germline V gene are SGHRS and YFSETQ. The CDR3 covers 15 residues. The V and J ends lost 3 bases and 6 bases, in that order; junction bases with no gene match: 7. CDR3 sequence reads: CASSSGQGARAEAFF. The CDR3 nucleotides are TGCGCCAGCAGCTCAGGACAGGGGGCAAGGGCTGAAGCTTTCTTT. The full variable domain, rest sourced from reference TRBV5-1 and TRBJ1-1, is KAGVTQTPRYLIKTRGQQVTLSCSPISGHRSVSWYQQTPGQGLQFLFEYFSETQRNKGNFPGRFSGRQFSNSRSEMNVSTLELGDSALYLCASSSGQGARAEAFFGQGTRLTVV.

The chain has TRBV11-1 and TRBJ2-7, with 8 bases identical to TRBD2. The CDR3 has 15 amino acids. Germline V gene sequence: CDR1 SGHAT, CDR2 FQDESV (reference sequence). J gave up 6 bases and V 6 bases, and 13 bases lay outside the gene matches. CDR3 sequence: CASSPSAGGLGEQYF. The CDR3 nucleotides read TGTGCCAGCAGTCCTTCCGCGGGAGGATTAGGCGAGCAGTACTTC.

The chain links TRBV7-3 to TRBJ2-1, with 11 bases aligning to TRBD2. This CDR3 is 17 amino acids long. Germline V gene sequence: CDR1 SGHTA, CDR2 FQGTGA. V was pared by 1 base and J by 4 bases, with 6 bases of the junction left unmatched. The CDR3 nucleotides read TGTGCCAGCAGCTTAAGGGCTAGCGGGAGGTTTTACAATGAGCAGTTCTTC. Residues: CASSLRASGRFYNEQFF.

The rearrangement links TRBV7-8 to TRBJ2-2; 15 nucleotides match TRBD2. Germline CDR1 and CDR2: SGHVS and FQNEAQ. The V segment lost 5 bases and the J segment 6 bases; nucleotides outside the gene matches: 7. The CDR3 totals 17 residues. The CDR3 DNA reads TGTGCCAGCAGCCGGACTAGCGGGAGGGTGGGGTCCGGGGAGCTGTTTTTT. This codes for CASSRTSGRVGSGELFF.